One and the same sample provided the 22 T cell receptor beta chains below, sequenced in a study of response to subunit inactivated influenza vaccine. MiXCR, run by TCRdb on the RT-PCR reads, gives a single entry per CDR3 protein. Altogether roughly 570,000 distinct CDR3 sequences are present, 14% being singletons, with the ten largest covering over 8.5%. Here the sequenced sample was PBMCs from blood, taken about 11 days after vaccination. These receptors originate from a man between 50 and 59 years old who received an inactivated influenza vaccine.

The J gene is TRBJ2-7, the V gene TRBV6-2 or TRBV6-3; D ambiguous. The CDR3 has 12 residues. Trimming removed 5 bases from V and 6 bases from J, with 11 bases in between. CDR1 and CDR2 from the germline V gene are MNHEY and SVGEGT. This CDR3 reads CASSRQAPEQYF. The DNA for the CDR3 is TGTGCCAGCAGTCGCCAGGCCCCCGAGCAGTACTTC.

There are a few counts of this clonotype. The rearrangement links TRBV24-1 to TRBJ2-7; 11 nucleotides agree with TRBD2. CDR1 is KGHDR, CDR2 SFDVKD, per germline. Trimming removed 5 bases from V and 3 bases from J; junction bases left unmatched: 8. The CDR3 length is 16 residues. The CDR3 spells CATSAHSGRANYEQYF. The CDR3 DNA follows: TGTGCCACCAGTGCACATAGCGGGAGGGCCAACTACGAGCAGTACTTC.

V is TRBV4-1 and J is TRBJ2-1; TRBD2 agrees at 11 bases. The CDR3 consists of 15 residues. In germline, CDR1 is MGHRA, CDR2 YSYEKL. The trim removed 1 base at V and 6 bases at J, leaving 2 bases unmatched. Written as DNA, the CDR3 is TGCGCCAGCAGCCAAGCTAGCGGGGGGTTCAATGAGCAGTTCTTC. Amino acid sequence: CASSQASGGFNEQFF.

There are many counts of this clonotype. The chain joins TRBV10-3 to TRBJ2-7; D is possibly TRBD1 (6 bases). CDR3 size: 16 residues. The germline gives CDR1 ENHRY, CDR2 SYGVKD. Trimming removed 3 bases at V and 1 base at J, with 16 bases between. CDR3 region: CAISDHSRDTSYEQYF. Here the CDR3 DNA reads TGTGCCATCAGTGACCATAGCCGGGACACTTCCTACGAGCAGTACTTC.

This clonotype occurred a few times. The chain recombines TRBV20-1 with TRBJ2-1, with 9 bases lining up with TRBD2. V was pared by 0 bases and J by 8 bases, with 11 bases of the junction left unmatched. CDR1 and CDR2 from the germline V gene are DFQATT and SNEGSKA (reference sequence). The CDR3 has 16 residues. The CDR3 spells CSARDLGLAIIYEQFF. The CDR3 DNA reads TGCAGTGCTAGAGATTTGGGACTAGCAATTATCTATGAGCAGTTCTTC.

In its sample, this clonotype was seen many times. This chain links TRBV12-3 or TRBV12-4 with TRBJ2-7, with unresolved D. CDR3 length: 11 residues. The ends were cut back, 6 bases at V and 5 bases at J, with 8 bases in the middle. CDR3 protein: CASSDNHEQYF. As DNA, the CDR3 is TGTGCCAGCAGCGATAACCACGAGCAGTACTTC.

A few counts support this clonotype. The chain is built from TRBV12-3 or TRBV12-4 and TRBJ2-7, with a possible D match to TRBD1 (5 bases). Trimming removed 6 bases at V and 1 base at J, with 10 bases between. The CDR3 has 13 residues. CDR3 nucleotide sequence: TGTGCCAGCAGGTCGGCAGGGTCCTACGAGCAGTACTTC. Protein product: CASRSAGSYEQYF.

The V gene is TRBV20-1, the J gene TRBJ2-5; TRBD2 aligns across 7 bases. This CDR3 is built from 13 residues. V trimming: 2 bases; J trimming: 5 bases; junction bases outside the gene matches: 5. Germline-derived CDR1 and CDR2 are DFQATT and SNEGSKA (reference sequence). The CDR3 region has the DNA TGCAGTGCTAGATTAGCGGGTCTGGAGACCCAGTACTTC. Its translation is CSARLAGLETQYF.

The chain employs TRBV7-3 and TRBJ2-5, with D tentatively TRBD1 or TRBD2 (5 bases each). Germline CDR1 and CDR2: SGHTA and FQGTGA. This CDR3 is 15 amino acids long. Trimming took off 2 bases at V and 4 bases at J, with 14 bases between the two ends. DNA of the CDR3: TGTGCCAGCAGCTTATCCGGGACGGAAAGAGAGACCCAGTACTTC. This translates into CASSLSGTERETQYF.

The gene calls are TRBV30 and TRBJ1-5; TRBD1 is a possible D gene (5 bases). Trimming shortened V by 1 base and J by 0 bases, and 13 bases separated the two germline ends. The CDR3 runs 16 residues. The germline CDR1 and CDR2 sequences are GTSNPN and SVGIG (reference sequence). The CDR3 sequence is CAWSEGSWYSNQPQHF. In nucleotides, the CDR3 is TGTGCCTGGAGTGAGGGGTCGTGGTATAGCAATCAGCCCCAGCATTTT. The complete variable domain, with remaining parts taken from reference TRBV30 and TRBJ1-5, reads SQTIHQWPATLVQPVGSPLSLECTVEGTSNPNLYWYRQAAGRGLQLLFYSVGIGQISSEVPQNLSASRPQDRQFILSSKKLLLSDSGFYLCAWSEGSWYSNQPQHFGDGTRLSIL.

This clonotype was detected a few times. V usage is TRBV20-1 and J usage is TRBJ1-4, with 7 bases that match TRBD1. V trimming: 6 bases; J trimming: 7 bases; junction bases outside the gene matches: 11. Germline CDR1 is DFQATT and CDR2 is SNEGSKA (reference sequence). There are 14 residues in the CDR3. The CDR3 DNA reads as TGCAGTGCGACGGGACAGCCCCATTTTGAAAAACTGTTTTTT. This gives the protein CSATGQPHFEKLFF.

The chain is built from TRBV19 and TRBJ2-2; D remains unclear. There are 14 residues in the CDR3. Germline loops: CDR1 LNHDA, CDR2 SQIVND (reference sequence). The V and J ends lost 0 bases and 5 bases respectively, with 7 bases between them. CDR3 residues: CASSIDHQTGELFF. In DNA, the CDR3 is TGTGCCAGTAGTATAGATCACCAGACCGGGGAGCTGTTTTTT.

This clonotype occurred many times. The V call is TRBV20-1, the J call TRBJ2-3; 12 nucleotides align to TRBD2. The CDR3 runs 17 residues. J gave up 3 bases and V 6 bases, and 13 bases lay outside the gene matches. The germline gives CDR1 DFQATT, CDR2 SNEGSKA (reference sequence). This CDR3 is CSAQAASGRDRTDTQYF. The CDR3 DNA follows: TGCAGTGCCCAGGCGGCTAGCGGGAGGGATAGGACAGATACGCAGTATTTT.

This clonotype was detected a few times. The chain carries TRBV20-1 and TRBJ2-2; D gene unclear. V was shortened by 6 bases and J by 5 bases, with 7 bases between the two germline ends. The CDR3 runs 11 residues. From germline, CDR1 is DFQATT and CDR2 SNEGSKA (reference sequence). The CDR3: CSAGFTGELFF. The DNA for the CDR3 is TGCAGTGCGGGCTTTACCGGGGAGCTGTTTTTT.

The V call is TRBV2, the J call TRBJ2-7; no firm D call. Germline CDR1 is SNHLY and CDR2 is FYNNEI. The V end lost 10 bases, the J end lost 0 bases, and 10 bases lay between the germline ends. There are 12 residues in the CDR3. CDR3 residues: CATIRTSYEQYF. CDR3 in DNA: TGTGCCACGATAAGGACCTCCTACGAGCAGTACTTC.

J is TRBJ2-4 and V is TRBV3-1; D remains ambiguous. Germline values: CDR1 LGHDT, CDR2 YNNKEL (reference sequence). This CDR3 contains 12 residues. V lost 3 bases to trimming and J lost 5 bases, with 5 bases between them. Here the CDR3 reads CASSHGENIQYF. In DNA, the CDR3 is TGTGCCAGCAGCCATGGGGAAAACATTCAGTACTTC.

In its sample, this clonotype was seen a few times. The V call is TRBV20-1, the J call TRBJ1-5; 9 bases line up with TRBD1. The trim removed 3 bases at V and 2 bases at J, leaving 5 bases unmatched. Germline loops: CDR1 DFQATT, CDR2 SNEGSKA (reference sequence). The CDR3 spans 15 residues. CDR3 region: CSARGQGSGNQPQHF. For the CDR3, the DNA is TGCAGTGCTAGGGGACAGGGAAGTGGCAATCAGCCCCAGCATTTT.

V is TRBV21-1 and J is TRBJ2-5; the table's TRBD1 call for D was not verified on the DNA. TRBV21-1 is annotated as a pseudogene. The CDR3 runs 16 residues. DNA for the CDR3: TGTGCCAGCAGCAAAGGAGGGGACACGAATCAAGAGACCCAGTACTTC. It specifies CASSKGGDTNQETQYF.

This clonotype has just a few counts. The gene calls are TRBV29-1 and TRBJ1-1; D is unresolved. The CDR3 is 13 amino acids. V was cut by 4 bases and J by 6 bases, with 15 bases left in between. Germline CDR1 SQVTM, CDR2 ANQGSEA. The CDR3 bases are TGCAGCGTTGGTAGGGTAGCTCTCGCTGAAGCTTTCTTT. Its protein is CSVGRVALAEAFF.

This clonotype came up a few times. V gene TRBV7-2 combines with J gene TRBJ1-1; D gene ambiguous. The germline CDR1 and CDR2 sequences are SGHTA and FQGNSA. The CDR3 runs to 13 residues. The CDR3 region has the DNA TGTGCTAATAGACGGGATTCGAACACTGAAGCTTTCTTT. Translated, it gives CANRRDSNTEAFF.

The V gene is TRBV20-1, the J gene TRBJ2-1; 10 nucleotides agree with TRBD2. CDR3 length: 15 amino acids. The J segment lost 12 bases and the V segment lost 5 bases, leaving 16 bases of the junction unmatched. Germline-derived CDR1 and CDR2 are DFQATT and SNEGSKA (reference sequence). The chain's CDR3 is CSAGLRASGRFRQFF. CDR3 DNA: TGCAGTGCTGGCCTACGGGCTAGCGGGAGATTTAGGCAGTTCTTC.

This clonotype occurred a few times. The rearrangement joins TRBV6-5 to TRBJ1-3; D is unclear. The CDR3 has 12 residues. Trimming removed 6 bases from V and 2 bases from J, with 5 bases in between. The germline gives CDR1 MNHEY, CDR2 SVGAGI. CDR3 bases: TGTGCCAGCAGAGGAGCTGGAAACACCATATATTTT. Translation gives CASRGAGNTIYF.